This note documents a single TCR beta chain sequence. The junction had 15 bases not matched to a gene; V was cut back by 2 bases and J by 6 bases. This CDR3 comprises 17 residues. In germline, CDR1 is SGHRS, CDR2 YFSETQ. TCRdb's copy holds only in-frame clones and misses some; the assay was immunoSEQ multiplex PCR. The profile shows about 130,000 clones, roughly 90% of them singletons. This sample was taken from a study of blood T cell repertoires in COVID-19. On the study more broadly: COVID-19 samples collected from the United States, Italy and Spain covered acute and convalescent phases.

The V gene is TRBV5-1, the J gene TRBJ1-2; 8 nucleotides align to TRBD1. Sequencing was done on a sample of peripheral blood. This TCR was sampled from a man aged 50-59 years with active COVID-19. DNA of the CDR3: TGCGCCAGCAGCTTAACGAGCACAAAGACAGGGGTTGATGGCTACACCTTC. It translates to CASSLTSTKTGVDGYTF.